The 25 T cell receptor beta chains reported below all come from one sample, sequenced in a study of T cell responses to AZD1222 COVID-19 vaccine. Libraries were prepared by immunoSEQ multiplex PCR; TCRdb keeps only in-frame clonotypes and omits some of them. This sample yields roughly 120,000 clones, of which roughly nine tenths are seen a single time; 2.4% belongs to the top ten. The sample was peripheral blood, taken on day 0 of AZD1222 vaccination. The source of these receptors is an adult in good health.

The rearrangement links TRBV19 to TRBJ1-2; 8 bases fit TRBD1. The CDR3 is 15 residues long. Losses at the gene ends were 5 bases for V and 3 bases for J; bases not matched to a gene: 8. Per the germline V gene, CDR1 is LNHDA and CDR2 is SQIVND (reference sequence). CDR3 nucleotides: TGTGCCAGTAGTCTTAGCAGGGGGCGAGACTATGGCTACACCTTC. Its translation is CASSLSRGRDYGYTF.

The chain links TRBV27 to TRBJ1-2; TRBD1 aligns across 7 bases. From germline, CDR1 is MNHEY and CDR2 SMNVEV (reference sequence). The J segment lost 0 bases and the V segment lost 6 bases, leaving 4 bases of the junction unmatched. CDR3 length: 14 amino acids. DNA of the CDR3: TGTGCCAGCAGGCAGACAGGGTCTAACTATGGCTACACCTTC. This codes for CASRQTGSNYGYTF.

The J gene is TRBJ1-1, the V gene TRBV9; possible D gene TRBD1, 5 bases. The V gene's germline CDR1 is SGDLS and CDR2 YYNGEE. The V end was cut by 0 bases, the J end by 5 bases, with 14 bases between. This CDR3 spans 15 amino acids. This CDR3 reads CASSVAVGRYTEAFF. CDR3 nucleotides: TGTGCCAGCAGCGTAGCGGTGGGGCGTTATACTGAAGCTTTCTTT.

The CDR3 loop is CASSQGGQNSNQPQHF. Here the CDR3 DNA reads TGCGCCAGCAGCCAAGGGGGACAGAATAGCAATCAGCCCCAGCATTTT. The genes are TRBV4-1 and TRBJ1-5, with TRBD1 identical over 7 bases. CDR1 MGHRA and CDR2 YSYEKL come from the germline V gene. The junction had 3 bases not matched to a gene; V was cut back by 1 base and J by 0 bases. The length of the CDR3 is 16 residues.

The chain has TRBV5-1 and TRBJ2-7; D not resolved. Trimming left V 4 bases short and J 5 bases short, with 13 bases between. The CDR3 extends over 13 amino acids. CDR1 is SGHRS, CDR2 YFSETQ, per germline. The CDR3 DNA follows: TGCGCCAGCAGCGCGACAATCCCCGACGAGCAGTACTTC. It codes for CASSATIPDEQYF.

V is TRBV7-3 and J is TRBJ2-2; D is ambiguous. This CDR3 has 14 amino acids. Germline loops: CDR1 SGHTA, CDR2 FQGTGA. The V end was cut by 5 bases, the J end by 0 bases, with 7 bases between. The CDR3: CASSPGPNTGELFF. The CDR3, as DNA: TGTGCCAGCAGCCCCGGCCCGAACACCGGGGAGCTGTTTTTT.

The gene calls are TRBV5-1 and TRBJ1-3; a possible D gene is TRBD1 (6 bases). The V gene lost 4 bases and the J gene lost 4 bases, with 18 bases spanning the gap. The CDR3 totals 16 residues. Germline assignment: CDR1 SGHRS and CDR2 YFSETQ. The CDR3 sequence: CASSLTGQPAGNTIYF. The CDR3 DNA sequence: TGCGCCAGCAGCCTAACAGGACAGCCGGCAGGAAACACCATATATTTT.

This chain joins TRBV23-1 and TRBJ2-1; possibly TRBD2 for D (6 bases). TRBV23-1 is marked as an open reading frame, function uncertain. CDR3 length equals 17 residues. Trimming left V 0 bases short and J 6 bases short, with 18 bases between. The CDR3 DNA is TGCGCCAGCAGTCAATCGCCCCCTGCGGGATTGCGCAATGAGCAGTTCTTC. Its protein product is CASSQSPPAGLRNEQFF.

This sequence joins TRBV30 and TRBJ1-1; 10 bases are shared with TRBD1. The CDR3 totals 14 residues. Germline V gene lookup returns CDR1 GTSNPN and CDR2 SVGIG (reference sequence). The V gene end was trimmed by 5 bases and the J gene end by 1 base; junction bases not matched to a gene: 4. Written as DNA, the CDR3 is TGTGCCTGGTGCCGGGACAGGGGGAACACTGAAGCTTTCTTT. It specifies CAWCRDRGNTEAFF. The full variable domain, completed using reference TRBV30 and TRBJ1-1, is SQTIHQWPATLVQPVGSPLSLECTVEGTSNPNLYWYRQAAGRGLQLLFYSVGIGQISSEVPQNLSASRPQDRQFILSSKKLLLSDSGFYLCAWCRDRGNTEAFFGQGTRLTVV.

The J gene is TRBJ2-1, the V gene TRBV9; 13 positions match TRBD2. The CDR3 loop spans 17 amino acids. The germline V gene encodes CDR1 SGDLS and CDR2 YYNGEE. V gave up 5 bases and J gave up 6 bases; unmatched junction bases: 11. This CDR3 is CASSQTTRTSGSNEQFF. Written as DNA, the CDR3 is TGTGCCAGCAGTCAAACTACCCGGACTAGCGGGAGCAATGAGCAGTTCTTC.

The genes are TRBV19 and TRBJ1-5, with D possibly matching TRBD1 (6 bases). V shed 1 base and J shed 7 bases, with 11 bases lying between them. CDR3 length: 14 amino acids. Germline lookup yields CDR1 LNHDA and CDR2 SQIVND (reference sequence). The CDR3 here is CASSIGGGPQPQHF. The CDR3 bases are TGTGCCAGTAGTATAGGTGGGGGCCCCCAGCCCCAGCATTTT.

CDR3 protein: CASKVGAMNTEAFF. The CDR3 nucleotides are TGTGCCAGTAAGGTGGGCGCCATGAACACTGAAGCTTTCTTT. The rearrangement links TRBV28 to TRBJ1-1; the D is unclear. Looked up from germline, CDR1 is MDHEN and CDR2 is SYDVKM. The CDR3 covers 14 residues. V gave up 9 bases and J gave up 0 bases, with 14 bases separating them.

This chain links TRBV28 with TRBJ2-1; D tentatively fits TRBD1 or TRBD2 (6 bases each). V lost 2 bases and J lost 5, with 10 bases in between. Germline CDR1 reads MDHEN; CDR2 reads SYDVKM. The CDR3 length is 14 residues. The CDR3 region has the DNA TGTGCCAGCAGTTTACAGGGGAGGAACAATGAGCAGTTCTTC. Protein: CASSLQGRNNEQFF.

The chain recombines TRBV11-2 with TRBJ2-5, with D perhaps matching TRBD2 (5 bases). The ends were cut back, 5 bases at V and 5 bases at J, with 9 bases in the middle. CDR3 size: 12 residues. The germline V gene has CDR1 SGHAT and CDR2 FQNNGV. This chain's CDR3 is CASSPRGETQYF. In DNA, the CDR3 is TGTGCCAGCAGCCCTAGAGGGGAGACCCAGTACTTC.

The J gene is TRBJ2-7, the V gene TRBV11-2; TRBD2 matches 12 bases. V lost 1 base and J lost 7; bases outside the gene matches: 11. Germline values: CDR1 SGHAT, CDR2 FQNNGV. The CDR3 length is 17 residues. The CDR3 sequence is CASSLAKLAGGTGEQYF. In nucleotides, the CDR3 is TGTGCCAGCAGCTTAGCAAAACTAGCGGGAGGCACCGGGGAGCAGTACTTC.

This chain connects TRBV19 to TRBJ1-5, with D perhaps TRBD1 (6 bases). The CDR3 is 15 residues long. Trimming left V 1 base short and J 3 bases short, with 10 bases between. Germline CDR1 is LNHDA and CDR2 is SQIVND (reference sequence). The DNA for the CDR3 is TGTGCCAGTAGTATAGTCAGGGGTAACAATCAGCCCCAGCATTTT. This gives the protein CASSIVRGNNQPQHF.

J is TRBJ2-2 and V is TRBV3-1 (or the pseudogene TRBV3-2); 10 nucleotides line up with TRBD2. Germline assignment: CDR1 LGHDT and CDR2 YNNKEL (reference sequence). Trimming took 4 bases from V and 5 from J; bases not matched to a gene: 7. The CDR3 is 16 amino acids. The CDR3 coding sequence is TGTGCCAGCAGCCGCCTAGCGGGAGTCGGGACCGGGGAGCTGTTTTTT. Translated, it gives CASSRLAGVGTGELFF.

V gene TRBV19 combines with J gene TRBJ1-5, with 8 positions matching TRBD1. Germline assignment: CDR1 LNHDA and CDR2 SQIVND (reference sequence). The V gene end was trimmed by 4 bases and the J gene end by 3 bases; junction bases not matched to a gene: 11. The CDR3 extends over 17 amino acids. CDR3 nucleotide sequence: TGTGCCAGTAGTACAACCCCCGGGACAGGACTCAATCAGCCCCAGCATTTT. This gives the protein CASSTTPGTGLNQPQHF.

The chain has TRBV10-3 and TRBJ2-3; D ambiguous. This CDR3 has 11 residues. Germline CDR1 reads ENHRY; CDR2 reads SYGVKD. Trimming removed 10 bases from V and 3 bases from J, with 8 bases in between. CDR3 coding DNA: TGTGCCACCCATACAACAGATACGCAGTATTTT. Its translation is CATHTTDTQYF.

Only one count was recorded for this clone. The chain has TRBV7-8 and TRBJ2-3; D remains unclear. V lost 0 bases and J 3 bases, leaving 13 bases between the germline ends. The germline CDR1 and CDR2 sequences are SGHVS and FQNEAQ. This CDR3 contains 16 residues. This chain's CDR3 is CASSLAAARATDTQYF. CDR3 sequence (DNA): TGTGCCAGCAGCTTAGCGGCGGCAAGGGCAACAGATACGCAGTATTTT.

Note on this clone: Other DNA sequences in the same sample also yield this CDR3. This chain links TRBV7-9 with TRBJ1-1, with unresolved D. Germline assignment: CDR1 SEHNR and CDR2 FQNEAQ (reference sequence). V was pared by 1 base and J by 4 bases, with 4 bases between. CDR3 length equals 12 residues. CDR3 bases: TGTGCCAGCAGCTTAGGGCCCACTGAAGCTTTCTTT. Amino acids: CASSLGPTEAFF.

This sequence joins TRBV28 and TRBJ1-4; no reliable D call. The ends were cut back, 2 bases at V and 10 bases at J, with 11 bases in the middle. This CDR3 has 13 residues. Germline CDR1 MDHEN, CDR2 SYDVKM. CDR3 region: CASSLPYRGKLFF. CDR3 DNA sequence: TGTGCCAGCAGTTTACCCTACCGGGGAAAACTGTTTTTT.

This clone showed up just a few times. The rearrangement links TRBV7-8 to TRBJ1-4; maybe TRBD1 (6 bases). The CDR3 totals 14 residues. Germline CDR1 is SGHVS and CDR2 is FQNEAQ. V was clipped by 1 base and J by 6 bases, with 9 bases between them. In nucleotides, the CDR3 is TGTGCCAGCAGCTTAGGGAGGGGGGATGAAAAACTGTTTTTT. It translates to CASSLGRGDEKLFF.

The table lists this clone with a count of one. The chain recombines TRBV19 with TRBJ1-5; perhaps TRBD1 as D (6 bases). The V gene's germline CDR1 is LNHDA and CDR2 SQIVND (reference sequence). The CDR3 is 15 residues long. Trimming took 7 bases from V and 4 from J, leaving 17 bases between them. The CDR3 DNA sequence: TGTGCCAGTAAATTTACGACAGGCCCGAATCAGCCCCAGCATTTT. Protein sequence: CASKFTTGPNQPQHF.

This clone has just one count. This chain joins TRBV4-1 and TRBJ1-4; TRBD1 is a possible D gene (5 bases). Trimming left V 0 bases short and J 7 bases short, with 12 bases between. This CDR3 spans 15 amino acids. From germline, CDR1 is MGHRA and CDR2 YSYEKL. This CDR3 reads CASSQDGGGSEKLFF. The CDR3 DNA sequence: TGCGCCAGCAGCCAAGATGGTGGGGGGAGTGAAAAACTGTTTTTT.